This is a list of T cell receptor beta chains from one sample in a study of OX40 agonist ivuxolimab in advanced cancers. Here immunoSEQ multiplex PCR was the method, and the copy in TCRdb shows in-frame clones only, minus some. Among tens of thousands of clones, approximately 89% were seen once, and the ten largest hold approximately 0.5%. Material: CD4+ or CD8+ T cells sorted from blood, obtained in a trial of the OX40 agonist ivuxolimab. All receptors derive from an adult with an advanced solid tumor such as melanoma, head and neck, liver or kidney cancer. CDR3s include the opening cysteine and the closing phenylalanine or tryptophan. The D gene is left open where the match is weak.

CDR3aa: CASSWGQNYGYTF
d_gene: TRBD1
j_gene: TRBJ1-2
len: 13
v_gene: TRBV7-9

CDR3aa: CASSLETGGEKLFF
d_gene: TRBD1
j_gene: TRBJ1-4
len: 14
v_gene: TRBV5-1

CDR3aa: CASSLTSGGPGSEQFF
d_gene: TRBD2
j_gene: TRBJ2-1
len: 16
v_gene: TRBV7-2

CDR3aa: CASSGDRGWNSPLHF
d_gene: TRBD1
j_gene: TRBJ1-6
len: 15
v_gene: TRBV6-6

CDR3aa: CASRGRGLAKNIQYF
d_gene: .
j_gene: TRBJ2-4
len: 15
v_gene: TRBV6-5

CDR3aa: CASSISRQGAAGNTIYF
d_gene: TRBD1
j_gene: TRBJ1-3
len: 17
v_gene: TRBV19

CDR3aa: CASSLVGTGGFGVNSPLHF
d_gene: TRBD1
j_gene: TRBJ1-6
len: 19
v_gene: TRBV7-8

CDR3aa: CASSETGTPGETQYF
d_gene: .
j_gene: TRBJ2-5
len: 15
v_gene: TRBV10-2

CDR3aa: CASSYSPGYYTEAFF
d_gene: .
j_gene: TRBJ1-1
len: 15
v_gene: TRBV6-5

CDR3aa: CASSSMERETQYF
d_gene: .
j_gene: TRBJ2-5
len: 13
v_gene: TRBV7-9

CDR3aa: CASSLVGSTEAFF
d_gene: .
j_gene: TRBJ1-1
len: 13
v_gene: TRBV5-1

CDR3aa: CASSPFRLAGAYNEQFF
d_gene: TRBD2
j_gene: TRBJ2-1
len: 17
v_gene: TRBV27

CDR3aa: CASKVYSSSSQPQHF
d_gene: .
j_gene: TRBJ1-5
len: 15
v_gene: TRBV10-1

CDR3aa: CASSPGTSGGFEQYF
d_gene: TRBD2
j_gene: TRBJ2-7
len: 15
v_gene: TRBV18

CDR3aa: CASSSVLLGKLFF
d_gene: .
j_gene: TRBJ1-4
len: 13
v_gene: TRBV27

CDR3aa: CASSWGLGEQYF
d_gene: .
j_gene: TRBJ2-7
len: 12
v_gene: TRBV7-9

CDR3aa: CASNGGRGETQYF
d_gene: .
j_gene: TRBJ2-5
len: 13
v_gene: TRBV19

CDR3aa: CASSLEVAGGLGTDTQYF
d_gene: TRBD2
j_gene: TRBJ2-3
len: 18
v_gene: TRBV13